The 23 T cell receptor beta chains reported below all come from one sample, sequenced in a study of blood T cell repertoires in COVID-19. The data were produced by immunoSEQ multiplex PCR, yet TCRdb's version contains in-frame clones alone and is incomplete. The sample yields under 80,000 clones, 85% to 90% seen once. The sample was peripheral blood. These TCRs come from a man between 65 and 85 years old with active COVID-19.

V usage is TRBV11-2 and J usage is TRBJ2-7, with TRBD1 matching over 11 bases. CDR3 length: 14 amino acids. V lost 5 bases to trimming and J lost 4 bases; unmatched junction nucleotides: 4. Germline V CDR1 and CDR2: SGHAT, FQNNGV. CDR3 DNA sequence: TGTGCCAGCAGCCTCAGGGACAGGGGGTACGAGCAGTACTTC. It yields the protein CASSLRDRGYEQYF.

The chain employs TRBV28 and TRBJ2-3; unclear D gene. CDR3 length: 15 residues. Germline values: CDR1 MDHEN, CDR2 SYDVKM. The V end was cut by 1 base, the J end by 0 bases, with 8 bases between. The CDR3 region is CASSLLGRSTDTQYF. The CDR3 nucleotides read TGTGCCAGCAGTTTATTGGGCAGAAGCACAGATACGCAGTATTTT.

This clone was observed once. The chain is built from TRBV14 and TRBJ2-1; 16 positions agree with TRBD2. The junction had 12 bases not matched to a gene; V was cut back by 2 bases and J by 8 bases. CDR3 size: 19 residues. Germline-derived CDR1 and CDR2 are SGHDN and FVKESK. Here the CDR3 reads CASSQRGGTSGRAFHEQFF. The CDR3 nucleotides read TGTGCCAGCAGCCAAAGGGGAGGGACTAGCGGGAGGGCCTTCCATGAGCAGTTCTTC.

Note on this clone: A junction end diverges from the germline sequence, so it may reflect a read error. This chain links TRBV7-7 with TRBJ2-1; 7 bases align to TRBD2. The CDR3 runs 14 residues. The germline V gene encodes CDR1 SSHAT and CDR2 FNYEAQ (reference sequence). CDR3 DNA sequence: TGTGCTAGCAGCTCGGGGGGCTCCTACAATGAGCAGTTCTTC. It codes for CASSSGGSYNEQFF.

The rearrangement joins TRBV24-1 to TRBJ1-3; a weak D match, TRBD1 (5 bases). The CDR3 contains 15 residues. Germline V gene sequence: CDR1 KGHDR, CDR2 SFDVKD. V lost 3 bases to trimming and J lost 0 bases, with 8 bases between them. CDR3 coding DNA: TGTGCCACCAGTGATGGGGGGAGCTCTGGAAACACCATATATTTT. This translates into CATSDGGSSGNTIYF.

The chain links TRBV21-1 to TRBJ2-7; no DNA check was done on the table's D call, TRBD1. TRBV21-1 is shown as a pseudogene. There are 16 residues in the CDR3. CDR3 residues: CASALSERTASYEQYF. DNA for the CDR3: TGTGCCAGCGCACTTTCCGAGCGGACAGCCTCCTACGAGCAGTACTTC.

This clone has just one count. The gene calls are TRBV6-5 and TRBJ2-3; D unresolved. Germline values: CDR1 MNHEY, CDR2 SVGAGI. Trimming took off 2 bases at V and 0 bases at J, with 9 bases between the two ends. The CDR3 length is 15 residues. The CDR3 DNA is TGTGCCAGCAGTTACCGGCGGCCTAGCACAGATACGCAGTATTTT. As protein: CASSYRRPSTDTQYF.

The CDR3 spells CASTPELAGLTGEFF. The DNA for the CDR3 is TGTGCCAGCACGCCGGAACTAGCGGGGTTGACTGGGGAGTTCTTC. V and J are TRBV28 and TRBJ2-1, with 10 nucleotides matching TRBD2. V lost 7 bases, J lost 14 bases, and 17 bases stayed unmatched. Germline V gene data show CDR1 as MDHEN and CDR2 as SYDVKM. The CDR3 is made up of 15 amino acids. Full variable domain (rest looked up from reference TRBV28 and TRBJ2-1): DVKVTQSSRYLVKRTGEKVFLECVQDMDHENMFWYRQDPGLGLRLIYFSYDVKMKEKGDIPEGYSVSREKKERFSLILESASTNQTSMYLCASTPELAGLTGEFFGPGTRLTVL.

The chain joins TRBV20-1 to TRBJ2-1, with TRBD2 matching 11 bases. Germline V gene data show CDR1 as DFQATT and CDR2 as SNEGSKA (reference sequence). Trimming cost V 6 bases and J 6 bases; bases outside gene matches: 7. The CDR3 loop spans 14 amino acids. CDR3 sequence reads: CSASSGRGSNEQFF. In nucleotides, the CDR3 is TGCAGTGCAAGTAGCGGGAGGGGGAGCAATGAGCAGTTCTTC.

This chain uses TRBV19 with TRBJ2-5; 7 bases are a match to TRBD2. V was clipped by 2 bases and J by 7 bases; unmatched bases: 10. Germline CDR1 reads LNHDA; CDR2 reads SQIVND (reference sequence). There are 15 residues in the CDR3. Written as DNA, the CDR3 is TGTGCCAGTAGTATAAGTCCAGACACGGGGGGGACCCAGTACTTC. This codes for CASSISPDTGGTQYF.

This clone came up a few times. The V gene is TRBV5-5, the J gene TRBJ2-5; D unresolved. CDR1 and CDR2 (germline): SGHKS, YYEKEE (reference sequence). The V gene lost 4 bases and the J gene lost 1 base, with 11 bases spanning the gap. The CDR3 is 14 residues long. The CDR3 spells CASSPWASQETQYF. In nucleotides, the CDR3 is TGTGCCAGCAGCCCCTGGGCCAGCCAAGAGACCCAGTACTTC.

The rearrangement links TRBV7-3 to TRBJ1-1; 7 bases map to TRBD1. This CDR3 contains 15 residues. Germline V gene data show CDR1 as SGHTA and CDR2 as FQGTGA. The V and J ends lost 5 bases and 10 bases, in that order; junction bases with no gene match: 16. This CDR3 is CASSPHDRARGGAFF. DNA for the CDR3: TGTGCCAGCAGCCCCCACGACAGGGCCCGGGGGGGAGCTTTCTTT.

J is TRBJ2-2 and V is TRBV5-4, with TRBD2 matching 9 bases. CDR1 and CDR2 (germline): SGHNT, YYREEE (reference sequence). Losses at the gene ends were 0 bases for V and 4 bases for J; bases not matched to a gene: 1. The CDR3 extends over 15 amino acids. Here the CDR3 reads CASSLGGLATGELFF. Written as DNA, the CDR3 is TGTGCCAGCAGCTTGGGGGGACTAGCCACCGGGGAGCTGTTTTTT.

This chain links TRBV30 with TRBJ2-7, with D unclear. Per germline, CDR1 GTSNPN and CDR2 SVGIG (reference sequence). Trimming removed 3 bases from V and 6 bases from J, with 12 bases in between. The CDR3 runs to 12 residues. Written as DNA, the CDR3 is TGTGCCTGGAGGCGGCCCCGCAGCGAGCAGTACTTC. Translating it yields CAWRRPRSEQYF.

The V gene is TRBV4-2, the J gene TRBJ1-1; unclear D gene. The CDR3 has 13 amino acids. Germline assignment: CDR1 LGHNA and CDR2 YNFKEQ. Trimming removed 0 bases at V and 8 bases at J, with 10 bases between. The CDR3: CASSQDRLTEAFF. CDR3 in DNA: TGTGCCAGCAGCCAAGATCGACTAACCGAAGCTTTCTTT.

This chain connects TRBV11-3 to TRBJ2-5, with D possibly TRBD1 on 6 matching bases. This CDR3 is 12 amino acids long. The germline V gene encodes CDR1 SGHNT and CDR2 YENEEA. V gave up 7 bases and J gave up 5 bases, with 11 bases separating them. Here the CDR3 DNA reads TGTGCCAGCACCGGAAGGGGGGAGACCCAGTACTTC. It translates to CASTGRGETQYF.

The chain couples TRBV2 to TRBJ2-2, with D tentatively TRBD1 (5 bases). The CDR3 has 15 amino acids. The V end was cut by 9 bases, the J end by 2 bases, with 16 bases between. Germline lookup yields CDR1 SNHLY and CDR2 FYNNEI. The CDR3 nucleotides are TGTGCCAGTGCCCCGCAGGGAATTAACACCGGGGAGCTGTTTTTT. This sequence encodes CASAPQGINTGELFF.

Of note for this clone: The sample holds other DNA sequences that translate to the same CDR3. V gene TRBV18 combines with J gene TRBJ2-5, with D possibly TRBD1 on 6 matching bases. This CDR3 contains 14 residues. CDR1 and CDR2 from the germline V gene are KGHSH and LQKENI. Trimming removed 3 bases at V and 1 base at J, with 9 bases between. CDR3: CASSPGTPQETQYF. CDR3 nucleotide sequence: TGTGCCAGCTCACCCGGGACACCCCAAGAGACCCAGTACTTC.

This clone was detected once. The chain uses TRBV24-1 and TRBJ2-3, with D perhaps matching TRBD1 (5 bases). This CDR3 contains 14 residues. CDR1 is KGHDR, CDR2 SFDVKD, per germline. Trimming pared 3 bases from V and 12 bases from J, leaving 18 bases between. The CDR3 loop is CATSDTNRPLDQYF. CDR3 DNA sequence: TGTGCCACCAGTGATACAAACAGGCCCCTGGACCAGTATTTT.

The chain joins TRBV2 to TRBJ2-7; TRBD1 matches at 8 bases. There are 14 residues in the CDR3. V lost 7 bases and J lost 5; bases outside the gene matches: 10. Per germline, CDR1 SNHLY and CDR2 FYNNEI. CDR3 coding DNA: TGTGCCAGCATTCTGGAGGACAGGGTCCACGAGCAGTACTTC. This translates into CASILEDRVHEQYF.

This CDR3 reads CASSYIAGVGGNEQFF. The CDR3 DNA reads TGTGCCAGCAGTTATATTGCGGGAGTCGGAGGGAATGAGCAGTTCTTC. The genes are TRBV6-2 or TRBV6-3 and TRBJ2-1; 7 bases are a match to TRBD2. The trim removed 3 bases at V and 7 bases at J, leaving 12 bases unmatched. Germline loops: CDR1 MNHEY, CDR2 SVGEGT. CDR3 length: 16 amino acids.

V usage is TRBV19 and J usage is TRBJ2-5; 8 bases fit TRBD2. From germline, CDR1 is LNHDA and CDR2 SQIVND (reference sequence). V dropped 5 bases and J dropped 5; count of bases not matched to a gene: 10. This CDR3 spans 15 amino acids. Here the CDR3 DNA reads TGTGCCAGTAGTCCCCTGGGGTCGGGGGGGGAGACCCAGTACTTC. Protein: CASSPLGSGGETQYF.

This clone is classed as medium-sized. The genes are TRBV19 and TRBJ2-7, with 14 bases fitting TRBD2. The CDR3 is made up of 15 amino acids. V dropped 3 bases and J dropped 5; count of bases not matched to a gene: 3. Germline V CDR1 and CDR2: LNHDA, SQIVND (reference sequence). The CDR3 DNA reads TGTGCCAGTAGTATCCGGACTAGCGGGAGGAACGAGCAGTACTTC. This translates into CASSIRTSGRNEQYF.